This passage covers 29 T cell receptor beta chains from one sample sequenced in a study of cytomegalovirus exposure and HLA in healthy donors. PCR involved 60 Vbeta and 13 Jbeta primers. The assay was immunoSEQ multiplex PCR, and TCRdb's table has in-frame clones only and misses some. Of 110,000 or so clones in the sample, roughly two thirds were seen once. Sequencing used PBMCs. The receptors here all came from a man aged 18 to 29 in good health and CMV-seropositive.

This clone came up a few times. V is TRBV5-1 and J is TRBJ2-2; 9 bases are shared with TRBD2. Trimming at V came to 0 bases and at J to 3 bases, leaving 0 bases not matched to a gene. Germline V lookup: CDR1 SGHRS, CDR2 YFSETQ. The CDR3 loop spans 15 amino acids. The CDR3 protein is CASSLGLADTGELFF. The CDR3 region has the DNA TGCGCCAGCAGCTTGGGACTAGCGGACACCGGGGAGCTGTTTTTT.

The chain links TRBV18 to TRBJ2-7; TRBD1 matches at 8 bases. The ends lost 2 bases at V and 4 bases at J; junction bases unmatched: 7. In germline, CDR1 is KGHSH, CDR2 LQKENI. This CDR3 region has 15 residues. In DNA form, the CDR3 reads TGTGCCAGCTCACCATGGCAGGGGGCGCATTACGAGCAGTACGTC. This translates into CASSPWQGAHYEQYV.

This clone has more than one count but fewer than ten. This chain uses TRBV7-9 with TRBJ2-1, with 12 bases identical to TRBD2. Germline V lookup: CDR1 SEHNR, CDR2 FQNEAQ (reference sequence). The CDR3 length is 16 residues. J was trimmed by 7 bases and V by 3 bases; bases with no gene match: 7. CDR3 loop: CASSLSGLAGGNEQFF. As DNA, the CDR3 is TGTGCCAGCAGCTTGAGTGGGCTAGCGGGGGGGAATGAGCAGTTCTTC.

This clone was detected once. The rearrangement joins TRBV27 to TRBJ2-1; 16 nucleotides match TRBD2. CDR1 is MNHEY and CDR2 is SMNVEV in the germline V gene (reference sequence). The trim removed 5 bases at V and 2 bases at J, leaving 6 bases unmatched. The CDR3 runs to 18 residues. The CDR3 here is CASSAGTSGGVAYNEQFF. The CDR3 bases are TGTGCCAGCAGTGCCGGGACTAGCGGGGGGGTCGCCTACAATGAGCAGTTCTTC.

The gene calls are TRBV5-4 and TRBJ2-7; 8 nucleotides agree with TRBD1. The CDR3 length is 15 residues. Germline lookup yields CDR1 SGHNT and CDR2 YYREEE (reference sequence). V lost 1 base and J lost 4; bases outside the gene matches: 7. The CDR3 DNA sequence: TGTGCCAGCAGCTTGTCGGCAGGGGGCGCGTACGAGCAGTACGTC. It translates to CASSLSAGGAYEQYV.

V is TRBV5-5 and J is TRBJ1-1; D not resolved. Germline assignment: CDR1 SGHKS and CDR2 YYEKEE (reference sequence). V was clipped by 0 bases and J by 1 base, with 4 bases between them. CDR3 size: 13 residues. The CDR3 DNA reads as TGTGCCAGCAGCTTGGGGCCGAACACTGAAGCTTTCTTT. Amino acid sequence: CASSLGPNTEAFF.

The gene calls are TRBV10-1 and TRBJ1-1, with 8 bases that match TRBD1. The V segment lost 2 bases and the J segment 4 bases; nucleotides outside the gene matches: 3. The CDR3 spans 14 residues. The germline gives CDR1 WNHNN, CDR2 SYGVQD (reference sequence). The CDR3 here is CASSEVQGATEAFF. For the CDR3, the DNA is TGCGCCAGCAGTGAGGTCCAGGGGGCCACTGAAGCTTTCTTT.

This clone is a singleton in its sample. The CDR3 region has the DNA TGCGCCAGCAGCCTAACGTCGTGGGGGGGAGAAACGACCCAGTACTTC. Protein: CASSLTSWGGETTQYF. The rearrangement uses TRBV4-1 and TRBJ2-5; 7 bases are a match to TRBD2. There are 16 residues in the CDR3. CDR1 and CDR2 from the germline V gene are MGHRA and YSYEKL. V dropped 4 bases and J dropped 7; count of bases not matched to a gene: 15.

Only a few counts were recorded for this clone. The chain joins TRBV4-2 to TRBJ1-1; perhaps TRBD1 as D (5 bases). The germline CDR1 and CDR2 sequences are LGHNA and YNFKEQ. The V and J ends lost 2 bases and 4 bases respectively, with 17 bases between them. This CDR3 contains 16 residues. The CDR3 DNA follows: TGTGCCAGCAGCCAACCCCCAAACCGACAGAGCACTGAAGCTTTCTTT. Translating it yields CASSQPPNRQSTEAFF.

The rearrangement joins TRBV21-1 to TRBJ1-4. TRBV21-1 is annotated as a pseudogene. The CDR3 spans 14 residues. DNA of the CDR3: TGTGCCAGCACCTTGGGGAAAGCGGATGAAAAACTGTTTTTT. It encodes CASTLGKADEKLFF.

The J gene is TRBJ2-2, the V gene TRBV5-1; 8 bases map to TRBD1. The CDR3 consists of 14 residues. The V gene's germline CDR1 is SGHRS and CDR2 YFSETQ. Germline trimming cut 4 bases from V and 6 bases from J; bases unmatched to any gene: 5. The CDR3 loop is CASSPGTGPGELFF. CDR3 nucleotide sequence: TGCGCCAGCAGCCCCGGGACAGGTCCCGGGGAGCTGTTTTTT. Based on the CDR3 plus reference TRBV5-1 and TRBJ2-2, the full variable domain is KAGVTQTPRYLIKTRGQQVTLSCSPISGHRSVSWYQQTPGQGLQFLFEYFSETQRNKGNFPGRFSGRQFSNSRSEMNVSTLELGDSALYLCASSPGTGPGELFFGEGSRLTVL.

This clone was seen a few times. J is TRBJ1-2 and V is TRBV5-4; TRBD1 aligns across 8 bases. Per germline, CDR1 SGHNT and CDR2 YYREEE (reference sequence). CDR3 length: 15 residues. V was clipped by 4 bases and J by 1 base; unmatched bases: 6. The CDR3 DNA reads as TGTGCCAGCAGCCTCGGACAGGGACGTAACTATGGCTACACCTTC. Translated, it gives CASSLGQGRNYGYTF.

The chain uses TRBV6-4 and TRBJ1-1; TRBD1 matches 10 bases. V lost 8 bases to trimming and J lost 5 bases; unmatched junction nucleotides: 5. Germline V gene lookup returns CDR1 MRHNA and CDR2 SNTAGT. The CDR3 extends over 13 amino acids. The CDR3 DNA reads TGTGCCAGCGGGACAGGGGATTCAACTGAAGCTTTCTTT. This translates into CASGTGDSTEAFF.

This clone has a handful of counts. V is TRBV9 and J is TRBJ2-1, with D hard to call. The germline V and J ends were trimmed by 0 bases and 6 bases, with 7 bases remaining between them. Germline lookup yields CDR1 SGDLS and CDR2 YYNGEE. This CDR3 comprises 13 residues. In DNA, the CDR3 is TGTGCCAGCAGCGTAGGGCCAGGCAATGAGCAGTTCTTC. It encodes CASSVGPGNEQFF.

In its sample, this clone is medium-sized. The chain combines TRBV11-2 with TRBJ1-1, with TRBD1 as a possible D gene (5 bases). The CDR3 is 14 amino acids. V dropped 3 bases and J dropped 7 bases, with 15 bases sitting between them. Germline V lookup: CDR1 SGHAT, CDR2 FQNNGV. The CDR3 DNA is TGTGCCAGCAGCTTGTACGACACAGGTGATGAAGCTTTCTTT. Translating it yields CASSLYDTGDEAFF.

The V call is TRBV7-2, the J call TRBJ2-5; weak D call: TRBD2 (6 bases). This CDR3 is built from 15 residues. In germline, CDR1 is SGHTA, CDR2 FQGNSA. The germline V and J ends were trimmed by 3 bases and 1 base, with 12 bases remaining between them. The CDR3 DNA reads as TGTGCCAGCAGCTTTAGGGGCGGGGCCCAAGAGACCCAGTACTTC. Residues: CASSFRGGAQETQYF.

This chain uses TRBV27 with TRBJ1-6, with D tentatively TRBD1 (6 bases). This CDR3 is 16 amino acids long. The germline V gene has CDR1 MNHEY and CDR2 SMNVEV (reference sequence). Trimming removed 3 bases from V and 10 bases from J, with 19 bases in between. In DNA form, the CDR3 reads TGTGCCAGCAGTTTGGACCGGGACACACGTGGGTCACCCCTCCACTTT. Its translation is CASSLDRDTRGSPLHF.

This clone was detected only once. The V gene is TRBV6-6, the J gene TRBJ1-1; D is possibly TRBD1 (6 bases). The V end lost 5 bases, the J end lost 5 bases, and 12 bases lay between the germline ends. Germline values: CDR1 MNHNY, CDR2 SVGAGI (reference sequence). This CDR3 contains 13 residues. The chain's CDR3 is CASSQGRGTEAFF. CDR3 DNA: TGTGCCAGCAGTCAGGGGCGTGGGACTGAAGCTTTCTTT.

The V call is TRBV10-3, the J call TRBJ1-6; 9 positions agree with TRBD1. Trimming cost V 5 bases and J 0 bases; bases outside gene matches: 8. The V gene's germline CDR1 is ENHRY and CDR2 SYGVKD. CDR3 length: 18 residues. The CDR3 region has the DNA TGTGCCATCAGTCGGACAGGGGCAGTTGGCTCCTATAATTCACCCCTCCACTTT. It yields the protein CAISRTGAVGSYNSPLHF.

The CDR3 bases are TGTGCCAGCAGCCCCCTCTATGGCTACACCTTC. This translates into CASSPLYGYTF. This chain connects TRBV11-3 to TRBJ1-2, with D unresolved. This CDR3 has 11 residues. V lost 5 bases and J 4 bases, leaving 5 bases between the germline ends. Germline assignment: CDR1 SGHNT and CDR2 YENEEA.

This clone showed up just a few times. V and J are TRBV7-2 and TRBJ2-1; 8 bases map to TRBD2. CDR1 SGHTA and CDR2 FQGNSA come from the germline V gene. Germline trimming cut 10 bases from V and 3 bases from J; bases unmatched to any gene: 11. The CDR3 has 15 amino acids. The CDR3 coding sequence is TGTGCCATCAACAAACGGGGGGGCAGCTACAATGAGCAGTTCTTC. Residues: CAINKRGGSYNEQFF.

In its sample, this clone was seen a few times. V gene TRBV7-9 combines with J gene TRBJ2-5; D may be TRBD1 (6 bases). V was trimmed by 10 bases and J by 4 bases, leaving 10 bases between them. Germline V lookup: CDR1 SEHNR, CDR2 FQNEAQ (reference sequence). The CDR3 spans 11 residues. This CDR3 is CAMRRGETQYF. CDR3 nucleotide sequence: TGTGCCATGCGCAGGGGAGAGACCCAGTACTTC.

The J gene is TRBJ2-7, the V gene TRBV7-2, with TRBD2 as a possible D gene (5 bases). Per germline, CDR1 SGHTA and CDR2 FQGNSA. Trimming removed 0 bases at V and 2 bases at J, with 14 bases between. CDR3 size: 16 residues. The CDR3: CASSLALAGSTYEQYF. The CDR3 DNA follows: TGTGCCAGCAGCTTAGCTCTAGCCGGCAGTACCTACGAGCAGTACTTC.

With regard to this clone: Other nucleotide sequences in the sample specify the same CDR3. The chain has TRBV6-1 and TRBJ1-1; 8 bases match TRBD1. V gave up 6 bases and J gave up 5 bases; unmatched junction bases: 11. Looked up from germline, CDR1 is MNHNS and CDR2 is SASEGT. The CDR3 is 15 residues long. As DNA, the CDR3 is TGTGCCAGCAGCCACGGGACAGGTCGGGGGACTGAAGCTTTCTTT. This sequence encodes CASSHGTGRGTEAFF.

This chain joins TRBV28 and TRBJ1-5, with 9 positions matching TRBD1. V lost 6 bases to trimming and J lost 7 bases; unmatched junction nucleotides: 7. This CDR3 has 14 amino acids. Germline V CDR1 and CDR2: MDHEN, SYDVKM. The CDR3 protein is CASSGTGNEQPQHF. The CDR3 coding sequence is TGTGCCAGCAGCGGGACAGGGAACGAACAGCCCCAGCATTTT.

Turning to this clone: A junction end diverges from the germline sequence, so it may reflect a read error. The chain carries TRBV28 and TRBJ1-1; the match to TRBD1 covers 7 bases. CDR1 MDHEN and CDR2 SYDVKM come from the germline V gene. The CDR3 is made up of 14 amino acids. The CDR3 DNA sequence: TGTGCCAGCAGTTCCGCAGGGGGGAACGCTGAAGCTTTCTTT. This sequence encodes CASSSAGGNAEAFF.

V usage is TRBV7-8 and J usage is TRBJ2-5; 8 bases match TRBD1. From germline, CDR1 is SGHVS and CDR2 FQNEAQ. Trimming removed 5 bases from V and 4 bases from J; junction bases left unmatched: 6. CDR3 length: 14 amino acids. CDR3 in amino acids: CASSGPGGVETQYF. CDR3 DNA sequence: TGTGCCAGCAGCGGCCCAGGGGGCGTAGAGACCCAGTACTTC. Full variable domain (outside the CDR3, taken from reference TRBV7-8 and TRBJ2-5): GAGVSQSPRYKVAKRGQDVALRCDPISGHVSLFWYQQALGQGPEFLTYFQNEAQLDKSGLPSDRFFAERPEGSVSTLKIQRTQQEDSAVYLCASSGPGGVETQYFGPGTRLLVL.

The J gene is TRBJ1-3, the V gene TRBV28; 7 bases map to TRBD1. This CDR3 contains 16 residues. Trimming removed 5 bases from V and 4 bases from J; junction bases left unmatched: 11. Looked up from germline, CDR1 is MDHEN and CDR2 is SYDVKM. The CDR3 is CASSTAQGPGGNTIYF. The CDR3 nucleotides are TGTGCCAGCAGTACCGCACAGGGGCCAGGGGGAAACACCATATATTTT.

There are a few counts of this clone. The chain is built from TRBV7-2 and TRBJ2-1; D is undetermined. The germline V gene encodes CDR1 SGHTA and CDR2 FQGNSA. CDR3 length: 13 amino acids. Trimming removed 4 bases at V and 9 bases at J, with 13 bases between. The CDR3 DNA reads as TGTGCCAGCAGCTCCTACCTAACTATTGAGCAGTTCTTC. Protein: CASSSYLTIEQFF.